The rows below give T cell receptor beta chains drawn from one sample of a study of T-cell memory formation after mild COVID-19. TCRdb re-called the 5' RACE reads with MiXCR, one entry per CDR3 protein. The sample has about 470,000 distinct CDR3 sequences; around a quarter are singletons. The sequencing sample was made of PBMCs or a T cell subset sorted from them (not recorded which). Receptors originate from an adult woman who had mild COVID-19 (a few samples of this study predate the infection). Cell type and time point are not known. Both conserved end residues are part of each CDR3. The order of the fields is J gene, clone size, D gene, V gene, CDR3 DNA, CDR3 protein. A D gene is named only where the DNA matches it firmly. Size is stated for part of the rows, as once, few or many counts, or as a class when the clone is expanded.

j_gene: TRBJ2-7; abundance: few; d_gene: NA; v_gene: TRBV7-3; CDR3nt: TGTGCCAGCAGCTTAACTCCTCACCTATCCGAGCAGTACTTC; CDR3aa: CASSLTPHLSEQYF
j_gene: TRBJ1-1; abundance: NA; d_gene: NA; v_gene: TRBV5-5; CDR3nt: TGTGCCAGCAGCTCCGACGTTGACATGGAAGCTTTCTTT; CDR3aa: CASSSDVDMEAFF
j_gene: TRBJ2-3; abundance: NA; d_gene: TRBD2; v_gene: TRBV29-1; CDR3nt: TGCAGCGCATTAGCGGGGGGGTCTGATACGCAGTATTTT; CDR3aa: CSALAGGSDTQYF
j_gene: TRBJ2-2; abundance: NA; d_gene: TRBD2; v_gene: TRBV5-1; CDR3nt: TGCGCCAGCAGCCCGGGGTCTAGCGGAGTCACCGGGGAGCTGTTTTTT; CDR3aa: CASSPGSSGVTGELFF
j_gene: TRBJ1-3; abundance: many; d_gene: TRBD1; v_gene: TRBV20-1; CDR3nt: TGCAGTGCTCCTTCCTCAGGGGACAGCGCTGGAAACACCATATATTTT; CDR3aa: CSAPSSGDSAGNTIYF
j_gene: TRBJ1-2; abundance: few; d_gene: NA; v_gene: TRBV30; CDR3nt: TGTGCCTGGAGTGTAGTGCCCCTCGGTGGCGGCTACACCTTC; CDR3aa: CAWSVVPLGGGYTF
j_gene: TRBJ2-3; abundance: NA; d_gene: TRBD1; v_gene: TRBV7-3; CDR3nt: TGTGCCAGCAGCTTGGGGACAGGGCCCACAGATACGCAGTATTTT; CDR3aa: CASSLGTGPTDTQYF
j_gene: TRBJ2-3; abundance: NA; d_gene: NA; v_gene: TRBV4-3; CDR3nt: TGCGCCAGCAGCCAAGATTGGACAGGCACAGATACGCAGTATTTT; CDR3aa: CASSQDWTGTDTQYF
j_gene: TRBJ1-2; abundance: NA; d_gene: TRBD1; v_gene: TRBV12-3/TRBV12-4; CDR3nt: TGTGCCAGCAGTTTGGACAGGTTGCTTCACTATGGCTACACCTTC; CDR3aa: CASSLDRLLHYGYTF
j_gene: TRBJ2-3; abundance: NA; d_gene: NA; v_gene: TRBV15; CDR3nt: TGTGCCACCAGCAGAGAAGAGTGGGCAGATACGCAGTATTTT; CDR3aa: CATSREEWADTQYF
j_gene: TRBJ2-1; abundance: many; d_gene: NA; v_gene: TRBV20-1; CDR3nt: TGCAGTGCGAATCGGGAATTCACCTACAATGAGCAGTTCTTC; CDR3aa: CSANREFTYNEQFF
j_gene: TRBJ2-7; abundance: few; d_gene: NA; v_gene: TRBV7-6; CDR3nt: TGTGCCAGCAGCTTATCTGGACAGACCTACGAGCAGTACTTC; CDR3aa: CASSLSGQTYEQYF
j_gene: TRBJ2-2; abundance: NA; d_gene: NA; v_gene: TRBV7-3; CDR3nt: TGTGCCAGCAGCCGAGGGACCTCAAAGAACACCGGGGAGCTGTTTTTT; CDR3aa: CASSRGTSKNTGELFF
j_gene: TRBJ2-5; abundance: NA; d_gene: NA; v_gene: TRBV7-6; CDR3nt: TGTGCCAGCAGCTTGTCTACAGGGAAGGAGACCCAGTACTTC; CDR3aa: CASSLSTGKETQYF
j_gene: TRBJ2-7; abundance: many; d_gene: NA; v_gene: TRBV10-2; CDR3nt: TGCGCCAGCAGTGGACCGCCAACCTACGAGCAGTACTTC; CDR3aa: CASSGPPTYEQYF
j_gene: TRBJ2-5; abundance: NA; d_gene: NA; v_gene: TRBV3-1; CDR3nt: TGTGCCAGCAGCCAAGAACGTACACAAGAGACCCAGTACTTC; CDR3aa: CASSQERTQETQYF
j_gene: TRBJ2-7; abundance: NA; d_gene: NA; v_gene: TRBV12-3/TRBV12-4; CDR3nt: TGTGCCAGCAGTTTCGGAGGGAAGCAGTACTTC; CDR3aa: CASSFGGKQYF
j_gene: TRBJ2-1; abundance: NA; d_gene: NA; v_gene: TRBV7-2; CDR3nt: TGTGCCAGCAGCTTAAGGTCAGCGGCCTACAATGAGCAGTTCTTC; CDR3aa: CASSLRSAAYNEQFF
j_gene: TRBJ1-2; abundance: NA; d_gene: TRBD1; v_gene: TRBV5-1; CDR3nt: TGCGCCAGCAGCTCCGGGACAGGGACCTATGGCTACACCTTC; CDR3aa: CASSSGTGTYGYTF
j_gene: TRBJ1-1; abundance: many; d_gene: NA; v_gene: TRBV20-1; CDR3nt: TGCAGTGCTAGAGTACCGGGACAGAACACTGAAGCTTTCTTT; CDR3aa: CSARVPGQNTEAFF
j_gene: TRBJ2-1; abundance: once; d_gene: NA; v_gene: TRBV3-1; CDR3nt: TGTGCCAGCGGACAGATGAGCTCCTACAATGAGCAGTTCTTC; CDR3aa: CASGQMSSYNEQFF
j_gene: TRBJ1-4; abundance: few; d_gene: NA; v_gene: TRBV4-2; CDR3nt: TGTGCCAGCAGCCAAGCGTCCGGCTATAATGAAAAACTGTTTTTT; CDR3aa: CASSQASGYNEKLFF
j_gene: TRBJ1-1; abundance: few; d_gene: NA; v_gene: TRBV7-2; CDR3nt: TGTGCCAGCAGCTGGCGACAGACAACTAACACTGAAGCTTTCTTT; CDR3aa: CASSWRQTTNTEAFF
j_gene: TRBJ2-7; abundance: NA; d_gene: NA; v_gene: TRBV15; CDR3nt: TGTGCCACCAGCGGGGGAGGTTCGGACGAGCAGTACTTC; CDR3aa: CATSGGGSDEQYF
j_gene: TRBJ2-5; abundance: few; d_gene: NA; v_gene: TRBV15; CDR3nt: TGTGCCACCAGCAGAGGGCTACCGGGACTGAAGACCCAGTACTTC; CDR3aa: CATSRGLPGLKTQYF
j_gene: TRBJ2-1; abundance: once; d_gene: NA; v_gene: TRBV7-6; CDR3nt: TGTGCCAGCAGCTCAAGACAGGATATCAATGAGCAGTTCTTC; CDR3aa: CASSSRQDINEQFF
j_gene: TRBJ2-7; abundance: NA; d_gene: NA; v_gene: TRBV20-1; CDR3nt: TGCAGTGCTGTTAACCGGGACATAACCTACGAGCAGTACTTC; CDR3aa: CSAVNRDITYEQYF
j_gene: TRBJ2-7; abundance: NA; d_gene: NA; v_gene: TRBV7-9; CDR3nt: TGTGCCAGCATCTCGAACCAGGGACGGGAGCAGTACTTC; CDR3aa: CASISNQGREQYF
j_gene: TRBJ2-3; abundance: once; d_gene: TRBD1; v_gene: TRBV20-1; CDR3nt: TGCAGTGCTAGATGGGACAGGGGTCGCGCAGATACGCAGTATTTT; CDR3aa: CSARWDRGRADTQYF
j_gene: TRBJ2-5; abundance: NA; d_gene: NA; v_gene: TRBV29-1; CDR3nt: TGCAGCATAGAGGGGAGAGTGGTGGAGACCCAGTACTTC; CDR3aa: CSIEGRVVETQYF
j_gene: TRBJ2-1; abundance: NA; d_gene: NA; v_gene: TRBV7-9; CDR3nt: TGTGCCAGCAGCTCAATGACAGATTATAGCTCCTACAATGAGCAGTTCTTC; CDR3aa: CASSSMTDYSSYNEQFF
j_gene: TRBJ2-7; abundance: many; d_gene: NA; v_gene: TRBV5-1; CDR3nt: TGCGCCAGCAGCTTCGACAGCTACGAGCAGTACTTC; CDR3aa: CASSFDSYEQYF
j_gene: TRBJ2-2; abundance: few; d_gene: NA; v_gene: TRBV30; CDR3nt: TGTGCCTGGAAGGGGCAGACGGTCACCGGGGAGCTGTTTTTT; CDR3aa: CAWKGQTVTGELFF
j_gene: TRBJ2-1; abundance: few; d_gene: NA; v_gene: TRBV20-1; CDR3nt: TGCAGTGCTAGAGATTTAGGGACAAGCTCCTACAATGAGCAGTTCTTC; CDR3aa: CSARDLGTSSYNEQFF
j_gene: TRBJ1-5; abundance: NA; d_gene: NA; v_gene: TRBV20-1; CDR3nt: TGCAGTGCTAGAGATTCGAGAGGAACCTCTAGAAATCAGCCCCAGCATTTT; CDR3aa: CSARDSRGTSRNQPQHF
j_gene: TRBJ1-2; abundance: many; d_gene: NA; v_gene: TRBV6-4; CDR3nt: TGTGCCAGCAGTGACTCGGCGGGGAAAGGAGGGTATGGCTACACCTTC; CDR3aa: CASSDSAGKGGYGYTF
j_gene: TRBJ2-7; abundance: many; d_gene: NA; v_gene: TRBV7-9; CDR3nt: TGTGCCAGCAGCTTAGAGGGGGCCTACGAGCAGTACTTC; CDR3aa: CASSLEGAYEQYF
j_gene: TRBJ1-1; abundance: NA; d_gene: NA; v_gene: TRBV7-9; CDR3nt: TGTGCCAGCAGTAAAACGCAGGGGAACACTGAAGCTTTCTTT; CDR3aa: CASSKTQGNTEAFF
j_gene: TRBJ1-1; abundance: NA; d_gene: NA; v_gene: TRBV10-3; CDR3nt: TGTGCCATCAGTGAGTACGGGTTAAACACTGAAGCTTTCTTT; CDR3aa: CAISEYGLNTEAFF
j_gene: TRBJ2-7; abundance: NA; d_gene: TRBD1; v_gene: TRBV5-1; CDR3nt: TGCGCCAGCAGCTTGAGGACTGGGACAGCCTTCTACGAGCAGTACTTC; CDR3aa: CASSLRTGTAFYEQYF
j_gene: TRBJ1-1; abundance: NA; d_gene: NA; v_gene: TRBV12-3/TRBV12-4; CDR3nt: TGTGCCAGCGGGAGCTCTACTAACACTGAAGCTTTCTTT; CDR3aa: CASGSSTNTEAFF
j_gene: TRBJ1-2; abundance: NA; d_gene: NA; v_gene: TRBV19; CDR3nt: TGTGCCAGTAGTAGGGACATGAACTATGGCTACACCTTC; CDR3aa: CASSRDMNYGYTF
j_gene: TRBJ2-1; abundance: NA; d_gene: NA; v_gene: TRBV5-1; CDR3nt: TGCGCCAGCAGCTCGGTCCAGGACTCCTACAATGAGCAGTTCTTC; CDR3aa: CASSSVQDSYNEQFF
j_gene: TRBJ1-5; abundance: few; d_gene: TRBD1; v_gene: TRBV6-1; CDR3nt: TGTGCCAGCAGTGAATGGAGACAGGGGAATCAGCCCCAGCATTTT; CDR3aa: CASSEWRQGNQPQHF
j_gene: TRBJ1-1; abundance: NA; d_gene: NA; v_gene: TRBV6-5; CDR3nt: TGTGCCAGCAACTTGTACGGGTCGAACACTGAAGCTTTCTTT; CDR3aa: CASNLYGSNTEAFF
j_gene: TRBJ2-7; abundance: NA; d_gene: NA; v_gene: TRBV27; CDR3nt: TGTGCCAGCAGTGAGGTAAATGGTCCCTACGAGCAGTACTTC; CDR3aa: CASSEVNGPYEQYF
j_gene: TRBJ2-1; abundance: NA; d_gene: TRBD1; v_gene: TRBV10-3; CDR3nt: TGTGCCATCAGTCCGGGACAGTACCAGAACAATGAGCAGTTCTTC; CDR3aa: CAISPGQYQNNEQFF
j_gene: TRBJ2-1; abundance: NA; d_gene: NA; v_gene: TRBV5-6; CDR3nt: TGTGCCAGCAGCTTAATAGCATCCTCCTACAATGAGCAGTTCTTC; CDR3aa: CASSLIASSYNEQFF
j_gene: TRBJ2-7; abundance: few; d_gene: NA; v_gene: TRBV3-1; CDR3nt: TGTGCCAGCAGCCAACGGGCAGCCTCGTACGAGCAGTACTTC; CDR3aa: CASSQRAASYEQYF
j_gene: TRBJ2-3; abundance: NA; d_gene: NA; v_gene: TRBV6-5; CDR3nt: TGTGCCAGCAGGCTCGGTGGAGCGGGCACAGATACGCAGTATTTT; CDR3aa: CASRLGGAGTDTQYF
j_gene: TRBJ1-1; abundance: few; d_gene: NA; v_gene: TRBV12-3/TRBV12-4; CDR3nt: TGTGCCAGCAGTTTTGGGCACGCAGGACGCACTGAAGCTTTCTTT; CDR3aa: CASSFGHAGRTEAFF
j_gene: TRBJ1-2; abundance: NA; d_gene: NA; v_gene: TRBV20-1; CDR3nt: TGCAGTGCTAGGGATCTCAAGACAGCTGACTATGGCTACACCTTC; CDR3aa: CSARDLKTADYGYTF
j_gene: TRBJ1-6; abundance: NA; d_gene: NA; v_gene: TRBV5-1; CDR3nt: TGCGCCAGCGGCTTTGGGACGACGGTAAATTCACCCCTCCACTTT; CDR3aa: CASGFGTTVNSPLHF
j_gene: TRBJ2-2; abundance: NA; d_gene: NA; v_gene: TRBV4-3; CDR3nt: TGCGCCAGCAGCCAAGATATACTAGCATACACCGGGGAGCTGTTTTTT; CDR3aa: CASSQDILAYTGELFF
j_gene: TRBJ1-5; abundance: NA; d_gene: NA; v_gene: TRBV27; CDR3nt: TGTGCTGCCGGAGTAAGCAATCAGCCCCAGCATTTT; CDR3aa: CAAGVSNQPQHF
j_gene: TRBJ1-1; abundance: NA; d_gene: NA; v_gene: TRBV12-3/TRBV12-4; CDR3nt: TGTGCCAGCACCCCGGGTCCCCCAGGGGCTTTCTTT; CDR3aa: CASTPGPPGAFF
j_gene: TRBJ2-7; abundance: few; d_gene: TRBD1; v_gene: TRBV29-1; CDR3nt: TGCAGCGCTATGACAGGGTGGGACTACGAGCAGTACTTC; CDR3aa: CSAMTGWDYEQYF
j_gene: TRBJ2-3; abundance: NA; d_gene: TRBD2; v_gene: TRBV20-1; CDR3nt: TGCAGTGCCGACTCACTAGCGGGAGGGCCGAATACGCAGTATTTT; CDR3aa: CSADSLAGGPNTQYF
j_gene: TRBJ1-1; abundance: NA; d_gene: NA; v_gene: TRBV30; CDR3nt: TGTGCCTGGAGTGTACACCCGGGGAAGGGCACTGAAGCTTTCTTT; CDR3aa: CAWSVHPGKGTEAFF
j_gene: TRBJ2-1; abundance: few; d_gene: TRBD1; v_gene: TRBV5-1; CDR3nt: TGCGCCAGCAGCCGTCGGGTGGGGACAGCCTACAATGAGCAGTTCTTC; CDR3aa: CASSRRVGTAYNEQFF